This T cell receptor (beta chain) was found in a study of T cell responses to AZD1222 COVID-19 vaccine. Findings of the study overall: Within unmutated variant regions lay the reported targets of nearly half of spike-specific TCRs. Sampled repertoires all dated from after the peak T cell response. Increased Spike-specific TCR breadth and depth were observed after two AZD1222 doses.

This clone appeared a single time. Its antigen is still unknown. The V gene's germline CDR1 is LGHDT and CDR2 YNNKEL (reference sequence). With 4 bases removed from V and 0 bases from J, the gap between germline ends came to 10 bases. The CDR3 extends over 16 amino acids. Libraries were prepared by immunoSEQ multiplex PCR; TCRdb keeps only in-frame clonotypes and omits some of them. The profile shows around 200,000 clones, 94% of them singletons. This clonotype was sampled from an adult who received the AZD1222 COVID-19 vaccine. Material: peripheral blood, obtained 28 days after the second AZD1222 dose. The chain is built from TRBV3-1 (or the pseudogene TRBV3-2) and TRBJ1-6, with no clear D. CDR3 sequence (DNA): TGTGCCAGCAGCCCATCCGCAGGCTCCTATAATTCACCCCTCCACTTT. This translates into CASSPSAGSYNSPLHF.